This is a list of T cell receptor beta chains from one sample in a study of Graves' ophthalmopathy and Graves' hyperthyroidism. TCRdb reprocessed the multiplex PCR reads via MiXCR and lists one record per CDR3 protein. The sample has 500,000 to 600,000 distinct CDR3 sequences, approximately 37% seen once. Sequenced input: peripheral blood or thyroid tissue (not recorded which). The source of these receptors is an adult man with Graves' hyperthyroidism. The CDR3 runs from the conserved cysteine through the conserved F or W. The order of the fields is clone size, J gene, V gene, D gene, CDR3 protein, CDR3 DNA. D genes are given only for firm matches. Clone sizes are given selectively: once, few, many, or a class where the clone is expanded.

clone_size: -
j_call: TRBJ2-5
v_call: TRBV7-2
d_call: -
cdr3_aa: CASSSMGGLRVTQYF
cdr3_nt: TGTGCCAGCAGCTCGATGGGGGGTCTGCGAGTGACCCAGTACTTC

clone_size: few
j_call: TRBJ2-2
v_call: TRBV7-3
d_call: -
cdr3_aa: CASSPDSTFTGELFF
cdr3_nt: TGTGCCAGCAGCCCGGACAGCACCTTCACCGGGGAGCTGTTTTTT

clone_size: few
j_call: TRBJ2-1
v_call: TRBV7-9
d_call: TRBD2
cdr3_aa: CASSLSGTPEQFF
cdr3_nt: TGTGCCAGCAGCCTAAGCGGGACTCCGGAGCAGTTCTTC

clone_size: -
j_call: TRBJ1-1
v_call: TRBV5-1
d_call: -
cdr3_aa: CASSFRGYSTEAFF
cdr3_nt: TGCGCCAGCAGCTTTCGGGGCTACAGCACTGAAGCTTTCTTT

clone_size: once
j_call: TRBJ2-2
v_call: TRBV29-1
d_call: TRBD1
cdr3_aa: CSVDRARAPGELFF
cdr3_nt: TGCAGCGTGGACAGGGCTCGAGCACCGGGGGAGCTGTTTTTT

clone_size: few
j_call: TRBJ1-5
v_call: TRBV6-1
d_call: -
cdr3_aa: CASSDSPPGSNQPQHF
cdr3_nt: TGTGCCAGCAGTGATTCGCCCCCCGGTAGCAATCAGCCCCAGCATTTT

clone_size: many
j_call: TRBJ2-7
v_call: TRBV2
d_call: -
cdr3_aa: CASSTVRAYEQYF
cdr3_nt: TGTGCCAGCAGTACGGTCAGGGCCTACGAGCAGTACTTC

clone_size: -
j_call: TRBJ2-5
v_call: TRBV25-1
d_call: -
cdr3_aa: CDPGETQYF
cdr3_nt: TGTGACCCCGGTGAGACCCAGTACTTC

clone_size: many
j_call: TRBJ2-7
v_call: TRBV12-3/TRBV12-4
d_call: -
cdr3_aa: CASSFLSNEQYF
cdr3_nt: TGTGCCAGCAGTTTTCTGTCGAACGAGCAGTACTTC

clone_size: many
j_call: TRBJ1-4
v_call: TRBV2
d_call: TRBD1
cdr3_aa: CASSADRRLFF
cdr3_nt: TGTGCCAGCAGCGCGGACAGGCGACTGTTTTTT

clone_size: few
j_call: TRBJ1-4
v_call: TRBV12-3/TRBV12-4
d_call: TRBD1
cdr3_aa: CASSTGTGGPGTNEKLFF
cdr3_nt: TGTGCCAGCAGTACCGGGACAGGAGGACCTGGGACTAATGAAAAACTGTTTTTT

clone_size: -
j_call: TRBJ2-3
v_call: TRBV20-1
d_call: TRBD2
cdr3_aa: CSARVAGVFTDTQYF
cdr3_nt: TGCAGTGCTAGGGTAGCGGGGGTGTTCACAGATACGCAGTATTTT

clone_size: few
j_call: TRBJ2-6
v_call: TRBV5-4
d_call: TRBD1
cdr3_aa: CASSPGTGSFSGANVLTF
cdr3_nt: TGTGCCAGCAGCCCAGGGACAGGGTCCTTCTCTGGGGCCAACGTCCTGACTTTC

clone_size: -
j_call: TRBJ2-7
v_call: TRBV5-1
d_call: TRBD2
cdr3_aa: CASSLVLAGEQYF
cdr3_nt: TGCGCCAGCAGCTTGGTACTAGCGGGCGAGCAGTACTTC